This T cell receptor beta chain was identified during a study of technical replicates of blood from several donors (dated by TCRdb to the late 2010s). Regarding this clone: Its binding antigen is unknown. No base-level quality is on record; no much larger clone is a single base apart.

CDR1 and CDR2, looked up from the germline V gene (reference sequence), are SGHKS and YYEKEE. The CDR3 runs 13 residues from the cysteine to the phenylalanine. Left in the record is the CDR3 DNA by itself, 39 bases read in frame from the first base. The V and J ends are trimmed by 7 bases and 5 bases, leaving 13 bases between them. The library was obtained by the immunoSEQ multiplex PCR assay. The source is immuneACCESS, and TCRdb retained only in-frame sequences with V and J called. Part of the clones is not carried over; for the studies checked, unresolved V genes explain less than half of this, and the remainder is unexplained. The sample table contains about 71,000 clones; only one count was recorded for approximately 97% of them. The ten most abundant clones make up less than 0.25% of the sample.

Recombination linked TRBV5-5 to TRBJ1-5; the D gene is perhaps TRBD1, on 6 matching bases. The receptor was isolated from a human donor in good health. The source material was T cells isolated from PBMCs. This receptor has the CDR3 CASGRGYDQPQHF. The DNA is as follows: TGTGCCAGCGGCAGGGGTTACGATCAGCCCCAGCATTTT.